The 24 T cell receptor beta chains below come from one sample, sequenced in a study of T cell responses to AZD1222 COVID-19 vaccine. Using immunoSEQ multiplex PCR, the repertoire was profiled, and TCRdb retains in-frame clones only, with some absent. The sample carries some 180,000 clones, approximately 92% recorded once. The sequencing here drew on peripheral blood, taken on day 0 of AZD1222 vaccination. The receptors come from an adult in good health.

This clone was recorded once. The CDR3 DNA reads as TGTGCCAGCAGCATGCCTCCGGGACTTACGACAGATACGCAGTATTTT. This codes for CASSMPPGLTTDTQYF. The chain is built from TRBV7-9 and TRBJ2-3; possible D gene TRBD2, 6 bases. CDR1 SEHNR and CDR2 FQNEAQ come from the germline V gene (reference sequence). Trimming left V 5 bases short and J 3 bases short, with 18 bases between. This CDR3 has 16 amino acids.

The V and J genes are TRBV28 and TRBJ1-1; 7 positions match TRBD1. Germline assignment: CDR1 MDHEN and CDR2 SYDVKM. This CDR3 has 20 residues. V shed 5 bases, J shed 1 base, and the junction held 22 bases outside the gene matches. The CDR3 spells CASSVGTVGLSGVWNTEAFF. CDR3 nucleotides: TGTGCCAGCAGTGTGGGGACAGTAGGCCTCTCAGGGGTTTGGAACACTGAAGCTTTCTTT.

The chain is built from TRBV24-1 and TRBJ2-7; D is perhaps TRBD1 (6 bases). With 5 bases removed from V and 3 bases from J, the gap between germline ends came to 10 bases. Germline CDR1 reads KGHDR; CDR2 reads SFDVKD. The CDR3 loop spans 13 amino acids. CDR3 amino acids: CATSGTDSYEQYF. The CDR3 DNA reads TGTGCCACCAGTGGGACGGACAGCTACGAGCAGTACTTC.

This sequence joins TRBV12-1 and TRBJ2-5; the table's D gene call, TRBD2, was not cross checked with the DNA. TRBV12-1 is a pseudogene. CDR3 length: 15 amino acids. CDR3 nucleotides: TGTGCCAGCAGCTTTGTTGCGGGGTTACAAGAGACCCAGTACTTC. Translation: CASSFVAGLQETQYF.

V usage is TRBV5-6 and J usage is TRBJ1-1, with D unresolved. V was trimmed by 1 base and J by 4 bases, leaving 8 bases between them. The V gene's germline CDR1 is SGHDT and CDR2 YYEEEE. The CDR3 runs to 13 residues. The CDR3 region is CASSLLVGTEAFF. The CDR3 region has the DNA TGTGCCAGCAGCTTGCTAGTGGGCACTGAAGCTTTCTTT.

The CDR3 coding sequence is TGTGCCAGTAGTGTTAGGGACAGGGTCGGTGAGCAGTACTTC. This codes for CASSVRDRVGEQYF. The rearrangement uses TRBV19 and TRBJ2-7, with 9 nucleotides matching TRBD1. The ends lost 5 bases at V and 7 bases at J; junction bases unmatched: 9. This CDR3 has 14 residues. The germline V gene encodes CDR1 LNHDA and CDR2 SQIVND (reference sequence).

The chain employs TRBV5-6 and TRBJ1-4; no clear D. This CDR3 contains 15 residues. V was shortened by 4 bases and J by 8 bases, with 18 bases between the two germline ends. The V gene's germline CDR1 is SGHDT and CDR2 YYEEEE. Here the CDR3 DNA reads TGTGCCAGCAGCCCGCCCGGGGTAGGAGGGGAAAAACTGTTTTTT. It codes for CASSPPGVGGEKLFF.

The rearrangement links TRBV4-1 to TRBJ1-4; TRBD1 matches at 8 bases. J was trimmed by 6 bases and V by 0 bases; bases with no gene match: 6. Germline V gene data show CDR1 as MGHRA and CDR2 as YSYEKL. This CDR3 region has 16 residues. The chain's CDR3 is CASSQESRQGYEKLFF. Here the CDR3 DNA reads TGCGCCAGCAGCCAAGAGAGTCGACAGGGGTATGAAAAACTGTTTTTT.

This chain joins TRBV5-1 and TRBJ2-5; 9 bases fit TRBD1. CDR3 length equals 14 residues. CDR1 and CDR2 from the germline V gene are SGHRS and YFSETQ. Losses at the gene ends were 4 bases for V and 5 bases for J; bases not matched to a gene: 6. CDR3 coding DNA: TGCGCCAGCAGCCCGGGACAGGGAGGGGAGACCCAGTACTTC. Translated, it gives CASSPGQGGETQYF.

V gene TRBV10-2 combines with J gene TRBJ1-1; D might be TRBD1 (6 bases). V lost 3 bases and J 7 bases, leaving 12 bases between the germline ends. Germline CDR1 WSHSY, CDR2 SAAADI. The CDR3 runs 13 residues. The chain's CDR3 is CASSENRAYEAFF. In DNA, the CDR3 is TGCGCCAGCAGTGAAAACAGGGCTTATGAAGCTTTCTTT.

This chain connects TRBV5-1 to TRBJ2-7; the match to TRBD1 covers 10 bases. CDR1 SGHRS and CDR2 YFSETQ come from the germline V gene. The CDR3 covers 16 residues. J lost 7 bases, V lost 0 bases, and 10 bases had no gene match. This chain's CDR3 is CASSLASGQGIGEQYF. Written as DNA, the CDR3 is TGCGCCAGCAGCTTGGCTTCGGGACAGGGGATCGGGGAGCAGTACTTC. Supplemented by reference TRBV5-1 and TRBJ2-7, the full variable domain reads KAGVTQTPRYLIKTRGQQVTLSCSPISGHRSVSWYQQTPGQGLQFLFEYFSETQRNKGNFPGRFSGRQFSNSRSEMNVSTLELGDSALYLCASSLASGQGIGEQYFGPGTRLTVT.

The chain uses TRBV2 and TRBJ2-2; weak D call: TRBD1 (6 bases). The germline V gene encodes CDR1 SNHLY and CDR2 FYNNEI. CDR3 length: 14 amino acids. V lost 6 bases to trimming and J lost 1 base, with 9 bases between them. The chain's CDR3 is CASRPDRNTGELFF. The CDR3 nucleotides read TGTGCCAGCAGACCGGACAGGAACACCGGGGAGCTGTTTTTT.

Points on this clone: At one of its ends the junction is not consistent with the germline gene, which may arise from a read error. This sequence joins TRBV6-5 and TRBJ1-2; D remains unclear. There are 11 residues in the CDR3. Per the germline V gene, CDR1 is MNHEY and CDR2 is SVGAGI. The CDR3 DNA reads TGTGCCAGCAGTTTCGCCGGGCGGATGAACTTC. Translation gives CASSFAGRMNF.

This clone was observed a single time. The chain combines TRBV20-1 with TRBJ1-5; TRBD1 might be the D (5 bases). Trimming pared 3 bases from V and 3 bases from J, leaving 9 bases between. Germline CDR1 reads DFQATT; CDR2 reads SNEGSKA (reference sequence). This CDR3 spans 13 amino acids. CDR3 sequence: CSASSGSNQPQHF. DNA for the CDR3: TGCAGTGCTAGTTCAGGGTCCAATCAGCCCCAGCATTTT.

The genes are TRBV6-5 and TRBJ1-2; 7 bases align to TRBD1. V lost 8 bases, J lost 3 bases, and 9 bases stayed unmatched. Germline V gene sequence: CDR1 MNHEY, CDR2 SVGAGI. CDR3 length: 14 residues. The CDR3 DNA follows: TGTGCCAGCGCCCATACAGGGGCGGACTATGGCTACACCTTC. It codes for CASAHTGADYGYTF.

This sequence joins TRBV5-4 and TRBJ2-7; 8 bases align to TRBD1. This CDR3 contains 14 residues. V was clipped by 5 bases and J by 3 bases; unmatched bases: 7. Germline CDR1 reads SGHNT; CDR2 reads YYREEE (reference sequence). CDR3 sequence reads: CASSTGTGYYEQYF. The CDR3 nucleotides read TGTGCCAGCAGTACCGGGACAGGCTACTACGAGCAGTACTTC.

The chain has TRBV2 and TRBJ1-2, with 8 bases aligning to TRBD1. The trim removed 5 bases at V and 6 bases at J, leaving 5 bases unmatched. The CDR3 runs to 13 residues. Germline V gene data show CDR1 as SNHLY and CDR2 as FYNNEI. CDR3 DNA: TGTGCCAGCAGTAAGGACAGGGAGAATGGCTACACCTTC. This encodes CASSKDRENGYTF.

The chain employs TRBV5-1 and TRBJ2-5; maybe TRBD2 (5 bases). CDR1 and CDR2 from the germline V gene are SGHRS and YFSETQ. The CDR3 has 15 amino acids. Trimming removed 7 bases from V and 5 bases from J, with 21 bases in between. The CDR3 spells CASSRSRGFGETQYF. The CDR3 bases are TGCGCCAGCTCCCGTAGTCGGGGTTTTGGTGAGACCCAGTACTTC.

This rearrangement joins TRBV2 to TRBJ1-4, with unresolved D. V lost 1 base, J lost 7 bases, and 7 bases lay in between. Per the germline V gene, CDR1 is SNHLY and CDR2 is FYNNEI. This CDR3 region has 13 residues. The CDR3, as DNA: TGTGCCAGCAGTGAAGGACTCGGTGAAAAACTGTTTTTT. It encodes CASSEGLGEKLFF.

This chain joins TRBV2 and TRBJ1-5; 7 nucleotides line up with TRBD1. From germline, CDR1 is SNHLY and CDR2 FYNNEI. The junction had 5 bases not matched to a gene; V was cut back by 4 bases and J by 2 bases. The CDR3 is 15 residues long. CDR3 in DNA: TGTGCCAGCAGTGGAGGGGGCGAAGGCAATCAGCCCCAGCATTTT. Protein product: CASSGGGEGNQPQHF.

The genes are TRBV7-8 and TRBJ2-1, with D possibly matching TRBD2 (5 bases). The CDR3 totals 15 residues. V shed 5 bases and J shed 6 bases, with 17 bases lying between them. Germline V lookup: CDR1 SGHVS, CDR2 FQNEAQ. CDR3: CASSLLRGRGNEQFF. The CDR3 DNA reads as TGTGCCAGCAGCCTTCTCCGGGGTCGAGGCAATGAGCAGTTCTTC.

This chain links TRBV7-6 with TRBJ2-1; 10 nucleotides match TRBD2. The CDR3 spans 14 residues. Losses at the gene ends were 5 bases for V and 5 bases for J; bases not matched to a gene: 3. CDR1 SGHVS and CDR2 FNYEAQ come from the germline V gene. CDR3 residues: CASSVSGGHNEQFF. CDR3 bases: TGTGCCAGCAGCGTTAGCGGGGGGCACAATGAGCAGTTCTTC.

The V gene is TRBV7-3, the J gene TRBJ2-5, with D perhaps matching TRBD2 (7 bases). The CDR3 consists of 14 residues. From germline, CDR1 is SGHTA and CDR2 FQGTGA. The V end lost 3 bases, the J end lost 5 bases, and 13 bases lay between the germline ends. The CDR3 coding sequence is TGTGCCAGCAGCTTGGGGGGGGCACACGAGACCCAGTACTTC. This encodes CASSLGGAHETQYF.

The genes are TRBV5-1 and TRBJ1-6; D is undetermined. Looked up from germline, CDR1 is SGHRS and CDR2 is YFSETQ. The CDR3 runs to 14 residues. V was pared by 4 bases and J by 8 bases, with 13 bases between. The CDR3 DNA reads as TGCGCCAGCAGCCCGACGGGCGTGGATTCACCCCTCCACTTT. Protein product: CASSPTGVDSPLHF.